The entry below gives a single T cell receptor (beta chain) sequence along with its context. The data stem from a study of blood T cell repertoires in COVID-19. Source study methods: The assay estimated nucleated cells by amplifying reference gene primers. TCRdb keeps only in-frame clones here, not all; method: immunoSEQ multiplex PCR. V, J and clone size were drawn from that table, and D and trimming were deduced from the DNA. Seen here are some 190,000 clones, around 89% observed once, and the top ten hold under 5%. Germline V gives CDR1 GTSNPN, CDR2 SVGIG (reference sequence). The CDR3 spans 15 residues. J was trimmed by 8 bases and V by 1 base; bases with no gene match: 7.

The receptor's source is a human donor in a cohort sampled during active COVID-19. Sequencing input: peripheral blood. This chain uses TRBV30 with TRBJ1-4, with 10 bases identical to TRBD1. Written as DNA, the CDR3 is TGTGCCTGGAGTGGGGGCGGGACAGGGGTCGAAAAACTGTTTTTT. Amino acid sequence: CAWSGGGTGVEKLFF.